This T cell receptor (beta chain) was captured by sequencing in a study of regulatory T cells in long-lasting Graves disease. Broader study findings: Patients with persistent disease showed a bias toward TRBV28, TRBJ1-2 and TRBJ2-5.

As regards this clonotype: The antigen is unknown.

Stated time point: newly diagnosed GD, antithyroid drugs for less than 3 months. TCR sequences were obtained from RNA taken from PBMCs. Libraries of TCR beta came from iRepertoire HTBI primers plus Arm-PCR of CDR3 regions. One entry per CDR3 protein results from TCRdb running MiXCR on the multiplex PCR reads. The sample yields about 540,000 distinct CDR3 sequences, about 13% seen once. In germline, CDR1 is DFQATT, CDR2 SNEGSKA (reference sequence). CDR3 length: 11 residues. Trimming stripped 1 base from V and 6 bases from J, with 4 bases between. This sample was shared with a second study, whose subject was T cells in Graves' hyperthyroidism and ophthalmopathy.

This sample comprised peripheral blood mononuclear cells (PBMCs), obtained at new diagnosis, from a patient treated with antithyroid drugs. This TCR was recovered from a man aged 25 to 45 with Graves disease. The chain joins TRBV20-1 to TRBJ2-1; D unresolved. CDR3 protein: CSARGANEQFF. CDR3 in DNA: TGCAGTGCTAGAGGGGCCAATGAGCAGTTCTTC.